These 10 T cell receptor beta chains share one sample of origin, sequenced in a study of cytomegalovirus exposure and HLA in healthy donors. Use of 60 Vbeta and 13 Jbeta primers characterized the PCR. The protocol was immunoSEQ multiplex PCR, while the TCRdb copy is restricted to in-frame clones and leaves out a portion. The sample yields about 130,000 clones, 60% to 80% seen once. Sequenced sample: PBMCs. The receptor source for this set is a woman aged 50 to 60 in good health and CMV-seronegative.

This CDR3 reads CASSGGQGASNYGYTF. CDR3 in DNA: TGTGCCAGCAGTGGGGGACAGGGGGCTTCTAACTATGGCTACACCTTC. The chain is built from TRBV6-1 and TRBJ1-2; 12 nucleotides agree with TRBD1. V gave up 4 bases and J gave up 0 bases; unmatched junction bases: 3. The CDR3 covers 16 residues. From germline, CDR1 is MNHNS and CDR2 SASEGT.

The rearrangement uses TRBV7-9 and TRBJ2-3; TRBD1 aligns across 8 bases. Germline values: CDR1 SEHNR, CDR2 FQNEAQ (reference sequence). The CDR3 contains 16 residues. With 1 base clipped from V and 4 bases from J, the junction kept 7 bases outside the gene matches. This CDR3 reads CASSLVSGGRADTQYF. The CDR3 DNA is TGTGCCAGCAGCTTAGTTTCAGGGGGCCGGGCAGATACGCAGTATTTT. Full variable domain (rest looked up from reference TRBV7-9 and TRBJ2-3): DTGVSQNPRHKITKRGQNVTFRCDPISEHNRLYWYRQTLGQGPEFLTYFQNEAQLEKSRLLSDRFSAERPKGSFSTLEIQRTEQGDSAMYLCASSLVSGGRADTQYFGPGTRLTVL.

The V call is TRBV28, the J call TRBJ2-7; 14 bases are a match to TRBD2. The germline V gene has CDR1 MDHEN and CDR2 SYDVKM. After removal of 4 bases from V and 8 bases from J, the junction contained 16 bases not matched to a gene. CDR3 length equals 18 residues. Written as DNA, the CDR3 is TGTGCCAGCAGTTGGTCTTCTTTAGGACTAGCGGGAGGACAACAGCAGTACTTC. Translating gives CASSWSSLGLAGGQQQYF. Full variable domain (missing parts from reference TRBV28 and TRBJ2-7): DVKVTQSSRYLVKRTGEKVFLECVQDMDHENMFWYRQDPGLGLRLIYFSYDVKMKEKGDIPEGYSVSREKKERFSLILESASTNQTSMYLCASSWSSLGLAGGQQQYFGPGTRLTVT.

The rearrangement joins TRBV9 to TRBJ2-1, with TRBD2 matching 11 bases. This CDR3 spans 15 amino acids. CDR1 SGDLS and CDR2 YYNGEE come from the germline V gene. V was pared by 2 bases and J by 8 bases, with 6 bases of the junction left unmatched. The chain's CDR3 is CASSVTSGIGDEQFF. As DNA, the CDR3 is TGTGCCAGCAGCGTGACTAGCGGGATCGGCGATGAGCAGTTCTTC.

The chain recombines TRBV30 with TRBJ2-3, with D possibly TRBD2 on 5 matching bases. There are 14 residues in the CDR3. The germline V gene encodes CDR1 GTSNPN and CDR2 SVGIG (reference sequence). The ends were cut back, 3 bases at V and 0 bases at J, with 10 bases in the middle. The CDR3 nucleotides read TGTGCCTGGAGGTATAGCGTGAGCACAGATACGCAGTATTTT. It codes for CAWRYSVSTDTQYF.

The V and J genes are TRBV11-1 and TRBJ2-5; a weak D match, TRBD2 (5 bases). The J call may not be correct, given that the DNA end is closer to TRBJ2-7. There are 15 residues in the CDR3. Germline assignment: CDR1 SGHAT and CDR2 FQDESV (reference sequence). The CDR3 DNA reads TGTGCCAGCAGCTTATACGGGATGGCCCCCTACGAGCAGTACTTC. This encodes CASSLYGMAPYEQYF.

As DNA, the CDR3 is TGTGCCAGCAAGCAGGGACAGGCTCTAGACGAGCAGTACTTC. Residues: CASKQGQALDEQYF. The chain couples TRBV7-2 to TRBJ2-7; 8 bases align to TRBD1. CDR1 is SGHTA and CDR2 is FQGNSA in the germline V gene. The CDR3 length is 14 residues. V lost 7 bases to trimming and J lost 5 bases; unmatched junction nucleotides: 10.

V usage is TRBV7-8 and J usage is TRBJ2-1; the D gene is possibly TRBD1 (5 bases). Per germline, CDR1 SGHVS and CDR2 FQNEAQ. This CDR3 contains 13 residues. V was trimmed by 5 bases and J by 5 bases, leaving 10 bases between them. CDR3 nucleotides: TGTGCCAGCAGCACCCGACAGAACAATGAGCAGTTCTTC. Its translation is CASSTRQNNEQFF.

This sequence joins TRBV19 and TRBJ2-7; TRBD2 is a possible D gene (6 bases). Germline loops: CDR1 LNHDA, CDR2 SQIVND (reference sequence). V shed 7 bases and J shed 2 bases, with 15 bases lying between them. There are 14 residues in the CDR3. CDR3 sequence: CASKLQASAYEQYF. CDR3 in DNA: TGTGCCAGTAAATTGCAGGCTAGCGCCTACGAGCAGTACTTC.

The chain couples TRBV27 to TRBJ1-1; D is uncertain. CDR1 and CDR2 (germline): MNHEY, SMNVEV (reference sequence). The CDR3 runs to 13 residues. Trimming pared 3 bases from V and 1 base from J, leaving 6 bases between. The CDR3 coding sequence is TGTGCCAGCAGTTTGGTGGCGAACACTGAAGCTTTCTTT. Translated: CASSLVANTEAFF.